What follows is one TCR beta chain and its context. Study processing details: Amplification of reference gene primers provided the estimated nucleated cell counts. Only in-frame clones appear in the TCRdb table, and some are missing; sequencing was by immunoSEQ multiplex PCR. The V and J calls and clone size come from that table; D and trimming were worked out from the DNA. In the table there are about 220,000 clones, around 80% of which are singletons. The CDR3 contains 14 residues. V lost 4 bases and J lost 4; bases outside the gene matches: 5. Germline V CDR1 and CDR2: SGHRS, YFSETQ. The sample belongs to a study of blood T cell repertoires in COVID-19. Study at large: Italy, Spain and the United States were the sources of the convalescent and acute COVID-19 samples. From T cells, B-cell-depleted T cells, or PBMCs came the material, which was cDNA or gDNA.

This chain connects TRBV5-1 to TRBJ2-5; 9 bases align to TRBD1. This clonotype was sampled from a woman in her sixties who had recovered from COVID-19. The material sequenced was peripheral blood. The CDR3 bases are TGCGCCAGCAGCGTAGGGACAGGGCGAGAGACCCAGTACTTC. This translates into CASSVGTGRETQYF.